This T cell receptor beta chain is drawn from a study of TIL therapy for anti-PD-1-resistant metastatic lung cancer. Study-wide context: Half of patients were current or former smokers.

This was the immunoSEQ v3 assay. Method: immunoSEQ multiplex PCR; TCRdb's copy keeps in-frame clones and lacks some. The table records about 50,000 clones, over 65% of them present only once. Germline assignment: CDR1 SGDLS and CDR2 YYNGEE. Trimming cost V 5 bases and J 7 bases; bases outside gene matches: 15. The CDR3 extends over 17 amino acids. Stated time point: pre-treatment sample, taken before nivolumab and TIL therapy. Most excised metastases sampled were pleural nodules or supraclavicular lymph nodes. Tumors were harvested before any PD-1/PD-L1 blockade. This TCR was recovered from a person between 25 and 80 years old with non-small cell lung cancer. This chain links TRBV9 with TRBJ2-2; 9 nucleotides align to TRBD2. The material sequenced was tumor tissue, taken at baseline. The DNA for the CDR3 is TGTGCCAGCAGTTTAGGTCCTGGTAGCGGGAGTAACGGGGAGCTGTTTTTT. Encoded protein: CASSLGPGSGSNGELFF.